This T cell receptor beta chain was observed in a study of blood T cell repertoires in COVID-19. Study in general: COVID-19 samples from acute and convalescent phases originated in the United States, Italy and Spain. PBMCs, B-cell-depleted T cells, or T cells provided the cDNA or gDNA that made up the material.

There are 13 residues in the CDR3. Per germline, CDR1 LGHNT and CDR2 FRNRAP. The V gene lost 2 bases and the J gene lost 1 base, with 5 bases spanning the gap. Sequencing was performed with immunoSEQ multiplex PCR; in TCRdb, only in-frame clones are kept and a portion is missing. The sample holds under 250,000 clones, about 88% seen once. This clone was counted a few times. The receptor was derived from a man between 50 and 59 years old with COVID-19, enrolled during active disease. The sample comprised peripheral blood. This rearrangement joins TRBV12-5 to TRBJ1-1; no firm D call. The CDR3 reads CASGLTGNTEAFF. The CDR3 DNA follows: TGTGCTAGTGGTTTGACCGGGAACACTGAAGCTTTCTTT.